Reported below is one T cell receptor beta chain. Its antigen is undetermined. The data originate from a study of cytomegalovirus exposure and HLA in healthy donors. Study results and caveats: In an earlier analysis, productive rearrangement rates for most beta V segments clustered near 87% or 30%. The dataset shows that most TCR sequences were rare, while some public TCRs occurred in many donors. Confirmation in vitro established that a few CMV-associated chains were specific for CMV antigens. Later work showed greater clonal expansion in HLA-associated TCR beta chains than in equally common others.

Use of 60 Vbeta and 13 Jbeta primers characterized the PCR. The table came from immunoSEQ multiplex PCR; TCRdb's copy has only in-frame clones and leaves some out. This repertoire shows some 130,000 clones, about four fifths found once; its top ten account for around 3.6%. Germline assignment: CDR1 LGHNA and CDR2 YSLEER. Deletions cut 4 bases from V and 4 bases from J, with 16 bases between. The CDR3 is 15 amino acids. V gene TRBV4-3 combines with J gene TRBJ1-2; D is possibly TRBD1 (6 bases). The clonotype was recovered from a woman between 35 and 50 years old in good health and CMV-seronegative. The sequencing input was PBMCs. The CDR3: CASSPDAGGGYGYTF. The CDR3 coding sequence is TGCGCCAGCAGCCCCGACGCGGGGGGCGGCTATGGCTACACCTTC.